The T cell receptor (beta chain) under discussion was sequenced for a study of shared clonotypes between healthy human individuals. The data were produced by immunoSEQ multiplex PCR, yet TCRdb's version contains in-frame clones alone and is incomplete. The sample carries roughly 520,000 clones, roughly 95% recorded once. Notes on the study in general: In contrast to clonotypes shared by all four donors, non-shared clonotypes had lower generation probabilities.

A word on this clone: Its specificity is not known.

Sequenced: naive CD4+ T cells sorted from blood. The subset denotes: CD45RA+ positively selected. The sequence was obtained from a woman under 40 in good health.

CDR3 residues: CASSLVPGTANTGELFF. The CDR3, as DNA: TGTGCCAGCAGCTTGGTCCCTGGGACTGCGAACACCGGGGAGCTGTTTTTT. The V gene is TRBV5-8, the J gene TRBJ2-2, with D possibly matching TRBD2 (6 bases). The V gene lost 0 bases and the J gene lost 0 bases, with 12 bases spanning the gap. The CDR3 totals 17 residues. The germline CDR1 and CDR2 sequences are SGHTS and YDEGEE. Looking up the rest from reference TRBV5-8 and TRBJ2-2 gives the full variable domain: EAGVTQSPTHLIKTRGQQATLRCSPISGHTSVYWYQQALGLGLQFLLWYDEGEERNRGNFPPRFSGRQFPNYSSELNVNALELEDSALYLCASSLVPGTANTGELFFGEGSRLTVL.